These 31 T cell receptor beta chains originate from one sample sequenced in a study of CD8 T cells in Susac syndrome. Random hexamers were used to reverse transcribe the RNA input (roughly 0.5 to 1 ug). TCRdb called the immunoSEQ multiplex PCR reads again in MiXCR, with one record for every CDR3 protein. There are about 52,000 distinct CDR3 sequences in the sample; roughly 93% occur only once, and roughly 0.5% lies in the top ten. Input material: CD8+ T cells from PBMCs. All receptors derive from a human donor with multiple sclerosis.

This chain uses TRBV7-6 with TRBJ1-1; D gene ambiguous. CDR1 and CDR2 (germline): SGHVS, FNYEAQ. The V end lost 3 bases, the J end lost 4 bases, and 9 bases lay between the germline ends. This CDR3 region has 13 residues. The CDR3 DNA is TGTGCCAGCAGCTTCGTTGGACTCACTGAAGCTTTCTTT. Protein sequence: CASSFVGLTEAFF.

CDR3 in DNA: TGTGCCAGCAGCGAGGGGGGTTGGACTGAAGCTTTCTTT. Translation gives CASSEGGWTEAFF. The chain has TRBV9 and TRBJ1-1, with D possibly matching TRBD1 (6 bases). Germline V gives CDR1 SGDLS, CDR2 YYNGEE. This CDR3 comprises 13 residues. The V end was cut by 3 bases, the J end by 5 bases, with 11 bases between.

The genes are TRBV4-1 and TRBJ1-2; D is unclear. Germline V gene lookup returns CDR1 MGHRA and CDR2 YSYEKL. Trimming shortened V by 1 base and J by 3 bases, and 18 bases separated the two germline ends. The CDR3 length is 17 residues. CDR3 loop: CASSQVGTTARYYGYTF. As DNA, the CDR3 is TGCGCCAGCAGCCAAGTCGGCACGACGGCGAGATACTATGGCTACACCTTC.

V gene TRBV6-5 combines with J gene TRBJ2-5, with D uncertain. Per germline, CDR1 MNHEY and CDR2 SVGAGI. This CDR3 spans 12 amino acids. The germline V and J ends were trimmed by 9 bases and 4 bases, with 12 bases remaining between them. CDR3: CASSPGRETQYF. The CDR3 coding sequence is TGTGCCAGTTCCCCTGGTAGAGAGACCCAGTACTTC.

This clonotype has just a few counts. This chain joins TRBV13 and TRBJ2-3; D is unresolved. CDR3 length: 12 amino acids. V dropped 0 bases and J dropped 4 bases, with 2 bases sitting between them. CDR1 and CDR2 (germline): PRHDT, FYEKMQ (reference sequence). The CDR3 loop is CASSLGSDTQYF. The CDR3 nucleotides are TGTGCCAGCAGCTTAGGTTCAGATACGCAGTATTTT. Full variable domain (rest looked up from reference TRBV13 and TRBJ2-3): AAGVIQSPRHLIKEKRETATLKCYPIPRHDTVYWYQQGPGQDPQFLISFYEKMQSDKGSIPDRFSAQQFSDYHSELNMSSLELGDSALYFCASSLGSDTQYFGPGTRLTVL.

The chain uses TRBV4-3 and TRBJ2-7, with TRBD2 as a possible D gene (6 bases). The CDR3 spans 15 residues. Trimming removed 0 bases from V and 2 bases from J, with 11 bases in between. Germline assignment: CDR1 LGHNA and CDR2 YSLEER. CDR3 DNA: TGCGCCAGCAGCCAAGATCTTGGCGGGACCTACGAGCAGTACTTC. Residues: CASSQDLGGTYEQYF.

The chain combines TRBV6-5 with TRBJ2-1; no reliable D call. Germline CDR1 reads MNHEY; CDR2 reads SVGAGI. CDR3 length equals 15 residues. V was cut by 3 bases and J by 3 bases, with 12 bases left in between. CDR3 in DNA: TGTGCCAGCAGTTATGGGTATACGATCTACAATGAGCAGTTCTTC. It is translated as CASSYGYTIYNEQFF.

This chain links TRBV7-3 with TRBJ1-1; TRBD1 matches 9 bases. The V segment lost 1 base and the J segment 2 bases; nucleotides outside the gene matches: 8. Per germline, CDR1 SGHTA and CDR2 FQGTGA. The length of the CDR3 is 17 residues. This CDR3 is CASSLNSGTGPNTEAFF. The CDR3 nucleotides are TGTGCCAGCAGCTTAAACTCGGGGACAGGGCCCAACACTGAAGCTTTCTTT.

The CDR3 loop is CASSLYGLNTEAFF. The CDR3, as DNA: TGTGCCAGCAGCTTATATGGGTTGAACACTGAAGCTTTCTTT. This chain connects TRBV7-8 to TRBJ1-1; D unresolved. The CDR3 has 14 residues. Trimming cost V 2 bases and J 0 bases, with 7 bases left between them. Germline CDR1 and CDR2: SGHVS and FQNEAQ.

The V call is TRBV12-3 or TRBV12-4, the J call TRBJ2-7, with 8 bases that match TRBD2. V lost 5 bases and J lost 2; bases outside the gene matches: 8. The CDR3 covers 15 residues. CDR3 loop: CASSPGGALPYEQYF. The CDR3 bases are TGTGCCAGCAGTCCGGGGGGGGCGCTACCCTACGAGCAGTACTTC.

V and J are TRBV19 and TRBJ1-1; 9 positions agree with TRBD1. With 10 bases clipped from V and 5 bases from J, the junction kept 8 bases outside the gene matches. The germline V gene encodes CDR1 LNHDA and CDR2 SQIVND (reference sequence). The CDR3 runs to 13 residues. CDR3 coding DNA: TGTGCCACACACAGGGGGCAGATAACTGAAGCTTTCTTT. It encodes CATHRGQITEAFF.

The V gene is TRBV25-1, the J gene TRBJ1-1; D is undetermined. The CDR3 loop spans 13 amino acids. The germline V gene encodes CDR1 MGHDK and CDR2 SYGVNS. V was cut by 1 base and J by 1 base, with 4 bases left in between. The CDR3 sequence is CASSEWGNTEAFF. In nucleotides, the CDR3 is TGTGCCAGCAGTGAATGGGGGAACACTGAAGCTTTCTTT.

The V and J genes are TRBV7-2 and TRBJ1-2; TRBD1 might be the D (5 bases). The germline V and J ends were trimmed by 5 bases and 4 bases, with 8 bases remaining between them. The CDR3 is made up of 12 amino acids. Germline V gene lookup returns CDR1 SGHTA and CDR2 FQGNSA. CDR3 residues: CASSRDPYGYTF. CDR3 in DNA: TGTGCCAGCAGCAGGGACCCCTATGGCTACACCTTC. The whole variable domain, remainder taken from reference TRBV7-2 and TRBJ1-2, is GAGVSQSPSNKVTEKGKDVELRCDPISGHTALYWYRQSLGQGLEFLIYFQGNSAPDKSGLPSDRFSAERTGGSVSTLTIQRTQQEDSAVYLCASSRDPYGYTFGSGTRLTVV.

The rearrangement uses TRBV29-1 and TRBJ1-2, with no clear D. The CDR3 is 11 amino acids. The germline gives CDR1 SQVTM, CDR2 ANQGSEA. V lost 8 bases and J 7 bases, leaving 14 bases between the germline ends. The CDR3 DNA follows: TGCAGCAGTTTTCAGGAGTCTGGCTACACCTTC. Its protein product is CSSFQESGYTF.

The chain uses TRBV2 and TRBJ2-7; D may be TRBD2 (5 bases). CDR1 and CDR2 from the germline V gene are SNHLY and FYNNEI. V gave up 1 base and J gave up 6 bases, with 22 bases separating them. The CDR3 has 17 amino acids. DNA of the CDR3: TGTGCCAGCAGTGAAGTTTTGACCTCGGGGTCCTGGGGCGAGCAGTACTTC. This codes for CASSEVLTSGSWGEQYF.

This chain links TRBV28 with TRBJ2-3, with 8 bases fitting TRBD2. With V trimmed by 3 bases and J by 0 bases, 2 bases remained unmatched. Germline V gives CDR1 MDHEN, CDR2 SYDVKM. The CDR3 has 15 residues. For the CDR3, the DNA is TGTGCCAGCAGTTTTATAGCGGGGAGCACAGATACGCAGTATTTT. Translating it yields CASSFIAGSTDTQYF.

The chain recombines TRBV2 with TRBJ1-3; 7 nucleotides align to TRBD1. Germline trimming cut 2 bases from V and 2 bases from J; bases unmatched to any gene: 3. CDR1 is SNHLY, CDR2 FYNNEI, per germline. CDR3 length: 15 amino acids. CDR3 sequence: CASSESGGPGNTIYF. Written as DNA, the CDR3 is TGTGCCAGCAGTGAATCAGGGGGGCCTGGAAACACCATATATTTT.

This clonotype was seen just once. The gene calls are TRBV20-1 and TRBJ2-4, with D unresolved. CDR3 length: 16 residues. Trimming removed 1 base at V and 0 bases at J, with 13 bases between. Germline assignment: CDR1 DFQATT and CDR2 SNEGSKA (reference sequence). CDR3 DNA: TGCAGTGCTAGAGCGCCCCTAGAAGGAGCCAAAAACATTCAGTACTTC. This codes for CSARAPLEGAKNIQYF.

The rearrangement links TRBV3-1 to TRBJ2-3; the D gene is possibly TRBD1 (5 bases). V lost 3 bases, J lost 2 bases, and 18 bases lay in between. Looked up from germline, CDR1 is LGHDT and CDR2 is YNNKEL (reference sequence). This CDR3 is 17 amino acids long. In DNA, the CDR3 is TGTGCCAGCAGCCACCTAAAATATCAGGGATCCACAGATACGCAGTATTTT. Translating it yields CASSHLKYQGSTDTQYF.

The chain combines TRBV4-3 with TRBJ2-7; 7 bases agree with TRBD1. CDR1 LGHNA and CDR2 YSLEER come from the germline V gene. V shed 2 bases and J 1 base; nucleotides not matched to a gene: 5. The length of the CDR3 is 15 residues. The CDR3 here is CASSQLSGQSYEQYF. In DNA, the CDR3 is TGCGCCAGCAGCCAACTCTCGGGACAGTCCTACGAGCAGTACTTC.

CDR3 in amino acids: CSVEVGQVAYEQYF. The CDR3 nucleotides are TGCAGCGTTGAAGTCGGGCAGGTTGCCTACGAGCAGTACTTC. This sequence joins TRBV29-1 and TRBJ2-7; D not certain. CDR3 length equals 14 residues. Germline CDR1 reads SQVTM; CDR2 reads ANQGSEA. V was cut by 1 base and J by 2 bases, with 12 bases left in between.

The chain is built from TRBV27 and TRBJ1-5; D is ambiguous. Deletions cut 0 bases from V and 6 bases from J, with 15 bases between. The CDR3 covers 16 residues. Per the germline V gene, CDR1 is MNHEY and CDR2 is SMNVEV (reference sequence). The DNA for the CDR3 is TGTGCCAGCAGTTTATCGGGTGGGGAAAGAGGTCAGCCCCAGCATTTT. Protein sequence: CASSLSGGERGQPQHF.

The V gene is TRBV7-3, the J gene TRBJ2-1, with D maybe TRBD2 (6 bases). The length of the CDR3 is 13 residues. Germline lookup yields CDR1 SGHTA and CDR2 FQGTGA. The ends were cut back, 0 bases at V and 8 bases at J, with 8 bases in the middle. Here the CDR3 reads CASSLTGRHEQFF. In DNA, the CDR3 is TGTGCCAGCAGCTTAACGGGGAGGCATGAGCAGTTCTTC.

The chain links TRBV20-1 to TRBJ1-2; 7 bases line up with TRBD1. Trimming at V came to 3 bases and at J to 3 bases, leaving 10 bases not matched to a gene. The germline CDR1 and CDR2 sequences are DFQATT and SNEGSKA (reference sequence). The CDR3 totals 15 residues. The CDR3 here is CSASSRDSWDYGYTF. The CDR3 bases are TGCAGTGCTAGCTCCAGGGACAGTTGGGACTATGGCTACACCTTC.

The genes are TRBV5-1 and TRBJ2-1; maybe TRBD1 (6 bases). V shed 4 bases and J shed 4 bases, with 12 bases lying between them. This CDR3 contains 14 residues. CDR1 and CDR2 from the germline V gene are SGHRS and YFSETQ. The CDR3 region is CASSEEQGYNEQFF. The CDR3 bases are TGCGCCAGCAGCGAAGAACAGGGTTACAATGAGCAGTTCTTC.

The chain carries TRBV7-2 and TRBJ1-6, with TRBD1 identical over 7 bases. Losses at the gene ends were 4 bases for V and 10 bases for J; bases not matched to a gene: 10. CDR3 length equals 15 residues. Germline values: CDR1 SGHTA, CDR2 FQGNSA. The CDR3 loop is CASSSSKTGRSPLHF. The CDR3 nucleotides are TGTGCCAGCAGCTCATCTAAGACAGGGCGGTCACCCCTCCACTTT.

This chain uses TRBV20-1 with TRBJ2-2; no definite D call. Looked up from germline, CDR1 is DFQATT and CDR2 is SNEGSKA (reference sequence). CDR3 length: 16 residues. V lost 1 base to trimming and J lost 2 bases, with 14 bases between them. CDR3 residues: CSARGVEAVNTGELFF. Here the CDR3 DNA reads TGCAGTGCTAGAGGCGTCGAAGCAGTCAACACCGGGGAGCTGTTTTTT.

The rearrangement joins TRBV7-2 to TRBJ2-7; D gene uncertain. This CDR3 is built from 15 residues. V lost 6 bases and J 3 bases, leaving 18 bases between the germline ends. Germline loops: CDR1 SGHTA, CDR2 FQGNSA. CDR3 loop: CASSVDTSLIYEQYF. CDR3 sequence (DNA): TGTGCCAGCAGTGTTGACACGTCCCTAATCTACGAGCAGTACTTC.

The sample holds one count of this clonotype. The rearrangement joins TRBV7-6 to TRBJ2-1; TRBD2 agrees at 8 bases. This CDR3 is 14 amino acids long. CDR1 is SGHVS, CDR2 FNYEAQ, per germline. V lost 1 base and J lost 7; bases outside the gene matches: 3. The CDR3 DNA reads TGTGCCAGCAGCTTAGGCGGGGGGCTAAATGAGCAGTTCTTC. This encodes CASSLGGGLNEQFF.

The chain joins TRBV29-1 to TRBJ2-6; possible D gene TRBD1, 5 bases. V was clipped by 2 bases and J by 1 base, with 21 bases between them. Germline CDR1 reads SQVTM; CDR2 reads ANQGSEA. The CDR3 spans 19 residues. The CDR3 nucleotides read TGCAGCGTTGAAAGGCAGTCAGGGCCCCGAGTATCTGGGGCCAACGTCCTGACTTTC. As protein: CSVERQSGPRVSGANVLTF.

This sequence joins TRBV7-9 and TRBJ2-3; 12 bases map to TRBD2. The trim removed 5 bases at V and 5 bases at J, leaving 8 bases unmatched. Germline V gene sequence: CDR1 SEHNR, CDR2 FQNEAQ (reference sequence). This CDR3 spans 16 amino acids. CDR3 nucleotides: TGTGCCAGCAGCCCCTCGACTAGCGGGGGATTAGATACGCAGTATTTT. Amino acids: CASSPSTSGGLDTQYF.